This TCR beta chain came from a study of tumor and adjacent non-tumor tissue in lung cancer. Study-level background: Aged roughly 31 to 85 years, patients included fewer than 11 men and about 5 women with stage I to III disease. Around 4 million productive TCRbeta reads were obtained per sample on average. Study-level points and caveats: TCR diversity was significantly greater in tumor than normal lung tissue.

With respect to this clonotype: Its matching antigen is unknown. One junction end does not reproduce the germline sequence, and a read error may be involved.

The library came from three nested PCR rounds adapted from ARM-PCR protocols. TCRdb recomputed calls from the multiplex PCR reads with MiXCR, one row per CDR3 protein. The table has approximately 75,000 distinct CDR3 sequences, around 77% seen once. This sample's RNA came from whole unsorted tissue. The clonotype was recovered from a woman between 50 and 59 years old with non-small cell lung cancer. Sequencing input: lung tumor tissue.

Here the CDR3 DNA reads TGTACCAGTAGCTTCCTTGACAGAGGGACTGAAGCTTTATTT. Its protein product is CTSSFLDRGTEALF. This chain uses TRBV11-2 with TRBJ1-1; D might be TRBD1 (5 bases). Germline assignment: CDR1 SGHAT and CDR2 FQNNGV. CDR3 length: 14 amino acids.